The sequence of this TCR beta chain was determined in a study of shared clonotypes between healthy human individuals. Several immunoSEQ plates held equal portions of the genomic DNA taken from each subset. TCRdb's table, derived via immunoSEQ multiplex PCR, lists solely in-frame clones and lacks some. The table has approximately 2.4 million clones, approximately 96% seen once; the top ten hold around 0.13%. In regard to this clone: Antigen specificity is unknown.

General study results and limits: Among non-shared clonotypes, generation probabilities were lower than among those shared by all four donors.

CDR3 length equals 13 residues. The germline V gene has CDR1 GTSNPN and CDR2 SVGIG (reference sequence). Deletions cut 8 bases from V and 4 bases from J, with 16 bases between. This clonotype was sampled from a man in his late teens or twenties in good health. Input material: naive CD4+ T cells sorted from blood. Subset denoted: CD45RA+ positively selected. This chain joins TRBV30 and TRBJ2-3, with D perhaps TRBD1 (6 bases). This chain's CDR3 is CAGGRGMADTQYF. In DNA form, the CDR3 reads TGTGCCGGTGGCAGGGGAATGGCAGATACGCAGTATTTT.